This T cell receptor beta chain was retrieved from a study of metastatic and nonmetastatic thyroid tumors. Whole-study results and caveats: Malignant thyroid tumors reportedly exceeded benign nodules significantly in TCR beta diversity, with the difference appearing in blood and tumor.

Notes on this clone: As yet, its antigen is unknown.

TCRdb reprocessed the PCR reads using MiXCR. This table holds over 50,000 clones, under 30% found once. The CDR3 has 16 amino acids. Per the germline V gene, CDR1 is SGHTA and CDR2 is FQGNSA. The ends lost 0 bases at V and 2 bases at J; junction bases unmatched: 2. Before thyroid surgery, none of the patients had received any treatment. V and J are TRBV7-2 and TRBJ2-5; 11 bases match TRBD2. Specimen: blood. This TCR was sampled from a female donor with papillary thyroid cancer or a benign thyroid nodule (not recorded which). Some clones in this sample may be carry-over from other donors' samples. The CDR3 loop reads CASSLAGTSGQETQYF. The DNA of the CDR3 is TGTGCCAGCAGCTTAGCTGGGACTAGCGGACAAGAGACCCAGTACTTC.